One and the same sample provided the 21 T cell receptor beta chains below, sequenced in a study of T cell responses to AZD1222 COVID-19 vaccine. TCRdb's table, derived via immunoSEQ multiplex PCR, lists solely in-frame clones and lacks some. The data hold 150,000 or so clones, with approximately 88% observed a single time. This specimen was peripheral blood, taken on day 0 of AZD1222 vaccination. The receptors were gathered from an adult in good health.

The chain uses TRBV5-1 and TRBJ1-2; 11 nucleotides match TRBD1. The CDR3 runs to 17 residues. Unmatched junction bases numbered 10, after V lost 2 bases and J lost 4 bases. Germline V CDR1 and CDR2: SGHRS, YFSETQ. The CDR3 region is CASSFGTGGFRGYGYTF. As DNA, the CDR3 is TGCGCCAGCAGCTTTGGGACAGGGGGTTTTCGGGGCTATGGCTACACCTTC.

This sequence joins TRBV27 and TRBJ1-5; D not resolved. Trimming pared 3 bases from V and 4 bases from J, leaving 7 bases between. Per germline, CDR1 MNHEY and CDR2 SMNVEV (reference sequence). The CDR3 is 13 residues long. CDR3 DNA sequence: TGTGCCAGCAGTTTCTCCGCAAATCAGCCCCAGCATTTT. This translates into CASSFSANQPQHF.

The chain carries TRBV14 and TRBJ2-2; D call uncertain. The CDR3 is 14 amino acids. V was pared by 3 bases and J by 4 bases, with 9 bases between. Germline V gene sequence: CDR1 SGHDN, CDR2 FVKESK. The CDR3 bases are TGTGCCAGCAGCCATGACATATTCACCGGGGAGCTGTTTTTT. Its translation: CASSHDIFTGELFF.

The chain recombines TRBV20-1 with TRBJ2-1; D is ambiguous. Deletions cut 1 base from V and 9 bases from J, with 7 bases between. Per the germline V gene, CDR1 is DFQATT and CDR2 is SNEGSKA (reference sequence). CDR3 length equals 11 residues. The CDR3 loop reads CSARVVSEQFF. CDR3 nucleotides: TGCAGTGCTAGAGTGGTTAGTGAGCAGTTCTTC.

This sequence joins TRBV5-4 and TRBJ2-4; D is possibly TRBD2 (6 bases). There are 16 residues in the CDR3. Germline V gene data show CDR1 as SGHNT and CDR2 as YYREEE (reference sequence). Between the trimmed V and J ends, which lost 0 bases and 3 bases, there was a span of 13 bases. The CDR3 sequence: CASSLATTRGKNIQYF. In DNA, the CDR3 is TGTGCCAGCAGCTTGGCCACGACTAGGGGCAAAAACATTCAGTACTTC.

The V call is TRBV30, the J call TRBJ1-1; 7 nucleotides line up with TRBD1. CDR3 length: 13 residues. The ends lost 5 bases at V and 0 bases at J; junction bases unmatched: 3. Germline values: CDR1 GTSNPN, CDR2 SVGIG (reference sequence). The CDR3 region is CAWGRGLNTEAFF. In DNA, the CDR3 is TGTGCCTGGGGCAGGGGGTTGAACACTGAAGCTTTCTTT.

V usage is TRBV4-1 and J usage is TRBJ1-3; 7 nucleotides agree with TRBD1. J gave up 1 base and V 3 bases, and 12 bases lay outside the gene matches. From germline, CDR1 is MGHRA and CDR2 YSYEKL. The CDR3 covers 18 residues. The CDR3 protein is CASSQTIRQGVSGNTIYF. The CDR3 DNA reads as TGCGCCAGCAGCCAGACGATTAGACAGGGAGTATCTGGAAACACCATATATTTT.

This clone was counted only a few times. The V gene is TRBV2, the J gene TRBJ2-7; 7 bases are a match to TRBD1. Germline trimming cut 5 bases from V and 2 bases from J; bases unmatched to any gene: 3. Looked up from germline, CDR1 is SNHLY and CDR2 is FYNNEI. The CDR3 is 13 amino acids. The CDR3 DNA reads as TGTGCCAGCAGTCCGACAGGGACCTACGAGCAGTACTTC. It codes for CASSPTGTYEQYF. The complete variable domain, with remaining parts taken from reference TRBV2 and TRBJ2-7, reads EPEVTQTPSHQVTQMGQEVILRCVPISNHLYFYWYRQILGQKVEFLVSFYNNEISEKSEIFDDQFSVERPDGSNFTLKIRSTKLEDSAMYFCASSPTGTYEQYFGPGTRLTVT.

The chain uses TRBV5-1 and TRBJ1-1; unclear D gene. From germline, CDR1 is SGHRS and CDR2 YFSETQ. V was trimmed by 4 bases and J by 5 bases, leaving 15 bases between them. This CDR3 has 14 residues. The CDR3: CASSTLLMGTEAFF. CDR3 nucleotides: TGCGCCAGCAGCACCCTCCTCATGGGGACTGAAGCTTTCTTT. Full variable domain (missing parts from reference TRBV5-1 and TRBJ1-1): KAGVTQTPRYLIKTRGQQVTLSCSPISGHRSVSWYQQTPGQGLQFLFEYFSETQRNKGNFPGRFSGRQFSNSRSEMNVSTLELGDSALYLCASSTLLMGTEAFFGQGTRLTVV.

The J gene is TRBJ1-2, the V gene TRBV12-3 or TRBV12-4; no reliable D call. V lost 11 bases and J 0 bases, leaving 13 bases between the germline ends. CDR3 length equals 13 residues. The CDR3 DNA reads as TGTGCCTGTTTGACTTTTACTAACTATGGCTACACCTTC. Translated, it gives CACLTFTNYGYTF.

The chain has TRBV2 and TRBJ2-2; D is perhaps TRBD1 or TRBD2 (6 bases each). V was clipped by 6 bases and J by 8 bases, with 16 bases between them. The CDR3 spans 14 residues. Germline V gene sequence: CDR1 SNHLY, CDR2 FYNNEI. Written as DNA, the CDR3 is TGTGCCAGCAGCCCCCGAGGGGGGACGGGGGAGCTGTTTTTT. Its translation: CASSPRGGTGELFF.

This clone was seen just once. This chain connects TRBV5-4 to TRBJ1-2, with D possibly TRBD1 on 5 matching bases. V dropped 6 bases and J dropped 0 bases, with 18 bases sitting between them. This CDR3 has 16 residues. Germline V CDR1 and CDR2: SGHNT, YYREEE (reference sequence). The CDR3 reads CASTGGGTATNYGYTF. The CDR3 region has the DNA TGTGCCAGCACCGGGGGGGGGACCGCTACTAACTATGGCTACACCTTC.

This clone was seen once. V and J are TRBV12-3 or TRBV12-4 and TRBJ2-5, with D perhaps matching TRBD1 (6 bases). The germline V and J ends were trimmed by 5 bases and 3 bases, with 10 bases remaining between them. This CDR3 region has 13 residues. The CDR3, as DNA: TGTGCCAGCAGTCCCCGGACAGAAGAGACCCAGTACTTC. It encodes CASSPRTEETQYF.

This clone has just one count. The same CDR3 is also encoded by other DNA sequences in this sample. The V gene is TRBV10-3, the J gene TRBJ1-2; D remains ambiguous. CDR1 and CDR2 from the germline V gene are ENHRY and SYGVKD. Trimming took 4 bases from V and 8 from J, leaving 11 bases between them. The CDR3 has 12 residues. The CDR3 DNA sequence: TGTGCCATCAGTGCAGACATAGCCGGCTACACCTTC. Encoded protein: CAISADIAGYTF.

This chain joins TRBV30 and TRBJ1-2; 9 nucleotides line up with TRBD1. After removal of 5 bases from V and 2 bases from J, the junction contained 9 bases not matched to a gene. CDR1 is GTSNPN, CDR2 SVGIG, per germline (reference sequence). This CDR3 spans 15 amino acids. The CDR3 DNA follows: TGTGCCTGGGGGGACCACGACAGGGGGAACTATGGCTACACCTTC. It translates to CAWGDHDRGNYGYTF.

The rearrangement joins TRBV27 to TRBJ2-1, with D unresolved. The CDR3 extends over 15 amino acids. The V end was cut by 3 bases, the J end by 1 base, with 10 bases between. Germline V gene sequence: CDR1 MNHEY, CDR2 SMNVEV (reference sequence). CDR3 residues: CASSFERLSYNEQFF. In DNA, the CDR3 is TGTGCCAGCAGTTTCGAAAGGCTTTCCTACAATGAGCAGTTCTTC.

Of note for this clone: The junction departs from the called germline gene at one end, perhaps through a read error. The V call is TRBV13, the J call TRBJ2-5; D not certain. The length of the CDR3 is 14 residues. Germline V gene data show CDR1 as PRHDT and CDR2 as FYEKMQ (reference sequence). The CDR3 loop is CASSLGEAPAKIDF. For the CDR3, the DNA is TGTGCCAGCAGCTTAGGGGAAGCGCCCGCCAAGATTGACTTC. Full variable domain (remainder filled in from reference TRBV13 and TRBJ2-5): AAGVIQSPRHLIKEKRETATLKCYPIPRHDTVYWYQQGPGQDPQFLISFYEKMQSDKGSIPDRFSAQQFSDYHSELNMSSLELGDSALYFCASSLGEAPAKIDFGPGTRLLVL.

A few counts support this clone. This chain uses TRBV9 with TRBJ2-7; D not resolved. Trimming cost V 0 bases and J 4 bases, with 11 bases left between them. The V gene's germline CDR1 is SGDLS and CDR2 YYNGEE. The CDR3 covers 14 residues. The CDR3, as DNA: TGTGCCAGCAGCGTAGGGGTGAAACCTTACGAGCAGTACTTC. Translation gives CASSVGVKPYEQYF.

This clone was seen only a few times. The V call is TRBV2, the J call TRBJ2-1; D uncertain. CDR3 length equals 14 residues. Germline values: CDR1 SNHLY, CDR2 FYNNEI. Trimming left V 4 bases short and J 6 bases short, with 13 bases between. Here the CDR3 reads CASSVSVAINEQFF. Here the CDR3 DNA reads TGTGCCAGCAGTGTCTCGGTGGCGATCAATGAGCAGTTCTTC.

The chain recombines TRBV4-2 with TRBJ1-4; 10 bases match TRBD1. CDR3 length equals 17 residues. V shed 0 bases and J 8 bases; nucleotides not matched to a gene: 9. Germline V gene sequence: CDR1 LGHNA, CDR2 YNFKEQ. Written as DNA, the CDR3 is TGTGCCAGCAGCCAAGATCCACAGACAGGGGGCAGGGAAAAACTGTTTTTT. Protein: CASSQDPQTGGREKLFF.

The chain recombines TRBV29-1 with TRBJ1-5; D gene ambiguous. CDR1 is SQVTM, CDR2 ANQGSEA, per germline. The CDR3 loop spans 14 amino acids. Deletions cut 0 bases from V and 9 bases from J, with 15 bases between. CDR3 in amino acids: CSVEDGKIGSPQHF. For the CDR3, the DNA is TGCAGCGTTGAAGATGGTAAGATAGGTTCGCCCCAGCATTTT. The full variable domain, in which reference TRBV29-1 and TRBJ1-5 provide the parts outside the CDR3, is SAVISQKPSRDICQRGTSLTIQCQVDSQVTMMFWYRQQPGQSLTLIATANQGSEATYESGFVIDKFPISRPNLTFSTLTVSNMSPEDSSIYLCSVEDGKIGSPQHFGDGTRLSIL.